Following are 7 T cell receptor beta chains from one sample sequenced in a study of blood T cell repertoires in COVID-19. Sequenced by immunoSEQ multiplex PCR; TCRdb stores in-frame clones only, minus some. Counted here are 350,000 to 450,000 clones, around 85% occurring once; the ten biggest clones make up 3% to 4%. The specimen sequenced was peripheral blood. The receptors were sampled from a woman aged 18 to 35 with acute or convalescent COVID-19.

V is TRBV7-6 and J is TRBJ1-3; tentatively, D is TRBD1 (6 bases). Germline V gene lookup returns CDR1 SGHVS and CDR2 FNYEAQ. The CDR3 is made up of 19 amino acids. V lost 5 bases and J lost 1, with 24 bases in between. DNA of the CDR3: TGTGCCAGCAGCCGCGGGGAGTGGCGCGGGGGCTATTCTGGAAACACCATATATTTT. Its translation is CASSRGEWRGGYSGNTIYF.

This clone appeared a single time. The rearrangement links TRBV27 to TRBJ1-5; D possibly corresponds to TRBD1 (6 bases). V was clipped by 6 bases and J by 4 bases, with 19 bases between them. CDR1 MNHEY and CDR2 SMNVEV come from the germline V gene (reference sequence). The CDR3 length is 16 residues. CDR3 sequence: CASSRSGVPKNQPQHF. As DNA, the CDR3 is TGTGCCAGCAGCCGATCAGGGGTCCCAAAGAATCAGCCCCAGCATTTT.

The V gene is TRBV21-1, the J gene TRBJ1-5. TRBV21-1 is labeled a pseudogene. CDR3 length: 16 residues. The CDR3 protein is CASSKEGREGNQPQHF. The CDR3 bases are TGTGCCAGCAGCAAAGAGGGTCGGGAAGGAAATCAGCCCCAGCATTTT.

V and J are TRBV27 and TRBJ2-7; TRBD1 might be the D (6 bases). The CDR3 runs to 15 residues. Germline values: CDR1 MNHEY, CDR2 SMNVEV (reference sequence). Between the trimmed V and J ends, which lost 2 bases and 5 bases, there was a span of 16 bases. The CDR3 bases are TGTGCCAGCAGTTTAGTAGGGCAGGGGAACGACGAGCAGTACTTC. This encodes CASSLVGQGNDEQYF.

In this sample, this clone turned up once. This chain links TRBV5-1 with TRBJ1-3; 9 bases match TRBD1. The CDR3 consists of 17 residues. In germline, CDR1 is SGHRS, CDR2 YFSETQ. Trimming removed 4 bases from V and 3 bases from J; junction bases left unmatched: 11. The CDR3 nucleotides read TGCGCCAGCAGCCGGCTCCCGGGACAGGGTGTTGGAAACACCATATATTTT. It specifies CASSRLPGQGVGNTIYF.

This CDR3 is CASSGGTAFF. In DNA form, the CDR3 reads TGTGCCAGCAGTGGAGGGACTGCTTTCTTT. This sequence joins TRBV2 and TRBJ1-1; D is perhaps TRBD1 (5 bases). Trimming took off 4 bases at V and 11 bases at J, with 8 bases between the two ends. From germline, CDR1 is SNHLY and CDR2 FYNNEI. The CDR3 covers 10 residues.

The chain recombines TRBV29-1 with TRBJ2-7; 9 nucleotides agree with TRBD2. Germline loops: CDR1 SQVTM, CDR2 ANQGSEA. The CDR3 consists of 13 residues. V lost 6 bases to trimming and J lost 2 bases; unmatched junction nucleotides: 5. CDR3 residues: CSVVSGGTYEQYF. In nucleotides, the CDR3 is TGCAGCGTGGTTAGCGGGGGAACCTACGAGCAGTACTTC.